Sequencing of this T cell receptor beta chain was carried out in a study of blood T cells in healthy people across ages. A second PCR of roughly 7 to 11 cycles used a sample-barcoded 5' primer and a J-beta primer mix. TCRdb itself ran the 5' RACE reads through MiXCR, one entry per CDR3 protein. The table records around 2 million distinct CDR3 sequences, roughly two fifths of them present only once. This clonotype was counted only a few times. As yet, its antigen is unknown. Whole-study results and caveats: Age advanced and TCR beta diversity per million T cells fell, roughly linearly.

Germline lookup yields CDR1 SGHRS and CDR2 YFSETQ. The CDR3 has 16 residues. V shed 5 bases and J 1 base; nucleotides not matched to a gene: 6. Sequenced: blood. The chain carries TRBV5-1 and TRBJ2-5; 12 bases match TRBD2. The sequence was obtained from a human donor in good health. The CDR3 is CASSRTSGDTQETQYF. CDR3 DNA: TGCGCCAGCAGTCGGACTAGCGGGGACACCCAAGAGACCCAGTACTTC.